Reported below is one T cell receptor (beta chain). Given a much more abundant clone one base away, this may be a read error. This sample is part of a study of blood T cells in healthy people across ages. The study isolated at least 7 million PBMCs from each sample. The V and J ends lost 7 bases and 0 bases, in that order; junction bases with no gene match: 3. From germline, CDR1 is SQVTM and CDR2 ANQGSEA. The CDR3 is 12 residues long. A second PCR, run for about 7 to 11 cycles, used a sample-barcoded 5' primer plus a J-beta primer mix. TCRdb called the 5' RACE reads again in MiXCR, with one record for every CDR3 protein. The table records about 1 million distinct CDR3 sequences, 40% to 50% of them present only once.

The chain is built from TRBV29-1 and TRBJ2-7; TRBD1 matches 7 bases. The sequence derives from a woman aged 55-69 years in good health. Sequences were obtained from blood. The CDR3 nucleotides are TGCAGCGCGGGACAGCTCTCCTACGAGCAGTACTTC. Protein product: CSAGQLSYEQYF.